The sequence of this TCR beta chain was determined in a study of blood T cell repertoires in COVID-19. Clones were sequenced by immunoSEQ multiplex PCR, and TCRdb holds only the in-frame ones, with some missing. The top ten clones hold around 12% of a sample with 70,000 to 95,000 clones, about four fifths of them seen once. V shed 6 bases and J shed 0 bases, with 8 bases lying between them. The germline V gene encodes CDR1 LNHDA and CDR2 SQIVND (reference sequence). The CDR3 extends over 13 amino acids. The origin of this receptor is a human donor in a cohort sampled during active COVID-19. The rearrangement links TRBV19 to TRBJ1-1; D call uncertain. Sequencing was performed on peripheral blood. CDR3 sequence reads: CASSSFLNTEAFF. In DNA, the CDR3 is TGTGCCAGTAGCTCGTTCCTGAACACTGAAGCTTTCTTT.